What follows is one TCR beta chain and its context. Authors' processing steps: Using reference gene primer amplification, nucleated cell counts were estimated. Sequenced by immunoSEQ multiplex PCR; TCRdb stores in-frame clones only, minus some. V and J calls and clone size come straight from that table; D and trimming were deduced from the DNA. The table records some 69,000 clones, 90% of them present only once. This entry belongs to a study of blood T cell repertoires in COVID-19. Turning to the study itself: The origin of the acute and convalescent COVID-19 samples was the United States, Italy and Spain. Sources were T cells, B-cell-depleted T cells, or PBMCs; the material itself was cDNA or gDNA.

This clonotype originated in a man aged 45-65 years with COVID-19, enrolled during active disease. Sequenced: peripheral blood.

CDR3 DNA: TGTGCCAGCAGTTACTCAAGTAGCGGGGCGGACTACGAGCAGTACTTC. Translation: CASSYSSSGADYEQYF. The gene calls are TRBV6-6 and TRBJ2-7, with 8 nucleotides matching TRBD2. V dropped 0 bases and J dropped 3; count of bases not matched to a gene: 7. In germline, CDR1 is MNHNY, CDR2 SVGAGI (reference sequence). CDR3 size: 16 residues.